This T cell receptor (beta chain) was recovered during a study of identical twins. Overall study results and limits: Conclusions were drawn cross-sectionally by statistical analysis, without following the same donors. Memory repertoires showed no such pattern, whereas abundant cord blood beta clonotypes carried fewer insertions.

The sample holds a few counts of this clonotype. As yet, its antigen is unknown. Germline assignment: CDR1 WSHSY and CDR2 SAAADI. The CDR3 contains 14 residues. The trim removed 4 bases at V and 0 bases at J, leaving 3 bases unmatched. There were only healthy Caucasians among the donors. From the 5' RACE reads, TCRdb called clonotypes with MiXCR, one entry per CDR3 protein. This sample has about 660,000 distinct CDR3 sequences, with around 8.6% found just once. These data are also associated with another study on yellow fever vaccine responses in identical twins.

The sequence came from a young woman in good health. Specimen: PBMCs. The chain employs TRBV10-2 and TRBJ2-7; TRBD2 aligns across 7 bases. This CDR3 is CASSGGGSSYEQYF. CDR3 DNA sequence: TGCGCCAGCAGTGGGGGCGGGAGCTCCTACGAGCAGTACTTC.